This T cell receptor (beta chain) was recorded in a study of breast tumors, draining lymph nodes, adjacent tissues. TCRdb analysed the multiplex PCR reads with MiXCR anew, one entry per CDR3 protein. The data show about 63,000 distinct CDR3 sequences, 45% to 65% seen once. This clonotype has a count of ten or more. Specimen: breast tumor tissue. This TCR derives from a female donor with breast cancer. Some clones in this sample may be carry-over from other donors' samples.

CDR3 sequence reads: CSASGTDTQYF. CDR3 sequence (DNA): TGCAGTGCTAGCGGGACAGATACGCAGTATTTT. The genes are TRBV20-1 and TRBJ2-3, with unresolved D. The CDR3 is 11 residues long. Germline-derived CDR1 and CDR2 are DFQATT and SNEGSKA (reference sequence). V was pared by 3 bases and J by 3 bases, with 4 bases between.